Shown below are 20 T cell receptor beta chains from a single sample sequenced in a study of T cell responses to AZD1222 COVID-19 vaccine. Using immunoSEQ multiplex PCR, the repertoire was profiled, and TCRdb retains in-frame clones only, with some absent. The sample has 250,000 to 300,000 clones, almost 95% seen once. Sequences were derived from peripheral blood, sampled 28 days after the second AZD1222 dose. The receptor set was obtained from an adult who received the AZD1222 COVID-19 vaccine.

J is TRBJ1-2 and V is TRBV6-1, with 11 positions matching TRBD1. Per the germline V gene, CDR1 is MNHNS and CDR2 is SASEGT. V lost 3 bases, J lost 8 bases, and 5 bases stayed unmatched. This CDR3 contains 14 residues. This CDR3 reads CASSEGGQGDGYTF. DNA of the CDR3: TGTGCCAGCAGTGAGGGGGGACAGGGGGACGGCTACACCTTC.

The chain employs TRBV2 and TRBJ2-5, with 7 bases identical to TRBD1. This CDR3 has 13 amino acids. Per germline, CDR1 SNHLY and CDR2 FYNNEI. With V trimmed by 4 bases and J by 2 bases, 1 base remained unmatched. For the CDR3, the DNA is TGTGCCAGCAGTGCCAGGGGGCAAGAGACCCAGTACTTC. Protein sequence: CASSARGQETQYF. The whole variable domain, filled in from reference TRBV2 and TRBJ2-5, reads EPEVTQTPSHQVTQMGQEVILRCVPISNHLYFYWYRQILGQKVEFLVSFYNNEISEKSEIFDDQFSVERPDGSNFTLKIRSTKLEDSAMYFCASSARGQETQYFGPGTRLLVL.

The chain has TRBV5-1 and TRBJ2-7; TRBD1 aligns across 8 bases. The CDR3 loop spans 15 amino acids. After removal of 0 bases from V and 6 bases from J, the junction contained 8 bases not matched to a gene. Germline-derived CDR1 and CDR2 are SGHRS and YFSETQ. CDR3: CASSLDGQGSREQYF. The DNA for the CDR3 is TGCGCCAGCAGCTTGGACGGACAGGGCTCTCGCGAGCAGTACTTC.

The CDR3 loop reads CASSSPGTFEQFF. The CDR3 DNA follows: TGTGCCAGCAGCTCACCCGGGACTTTTGAGCAGTTCTTC. The rearrangement links TRBV11-2 to TRBJ2-1; possibly TRBD2 for D (6 bases). The ends were cut back, 4 bases at V and 9 bases at J, with 13 bases in the middle. The CDR3 is 13 amino acids. The germline gives CDR1 SGHAT, CDR2 FQNNGV.

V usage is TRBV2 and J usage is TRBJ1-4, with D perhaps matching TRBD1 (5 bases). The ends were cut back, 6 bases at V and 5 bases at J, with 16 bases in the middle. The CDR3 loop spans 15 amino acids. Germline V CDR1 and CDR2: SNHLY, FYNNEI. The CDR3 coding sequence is TGTGCCAGCAGGGACGTCAGGGTGGTCAATGAAAAACTGTTTTTT. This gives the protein CASRDVRVVNEKLFF.

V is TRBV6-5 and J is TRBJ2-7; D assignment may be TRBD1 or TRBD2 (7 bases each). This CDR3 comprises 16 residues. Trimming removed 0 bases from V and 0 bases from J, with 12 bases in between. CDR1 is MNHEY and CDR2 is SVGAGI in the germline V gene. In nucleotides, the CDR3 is TGTGCCAGCAGTTACTCGGGGGGGACAGTCTCCTACGAGCAGTACTTC. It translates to CASSYSGGTVSYEQYF.

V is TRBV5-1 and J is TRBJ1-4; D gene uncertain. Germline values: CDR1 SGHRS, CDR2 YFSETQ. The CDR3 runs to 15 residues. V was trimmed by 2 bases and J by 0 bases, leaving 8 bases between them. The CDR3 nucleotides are TGCGCCAGCAGCTTACGGCAGCCAACTAATGAAAAACTGTTTTTT. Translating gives CASSLRQPTNEKLFF. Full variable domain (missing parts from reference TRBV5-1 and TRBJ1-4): KAGVTQTPRYLIKTRGQQVTLSCSPISGHRSVSWYQQTPGQGLQFLFEYFSETQRNKGNFPGRFSGRQFSNSRSEMNVSTLELGDSALYLCASSLRQPTNEKLFFGSGTQLSVL.

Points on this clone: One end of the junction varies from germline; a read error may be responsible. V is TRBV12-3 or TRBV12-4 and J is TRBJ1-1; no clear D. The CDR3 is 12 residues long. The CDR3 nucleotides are TGTGCCAGCAGTTTAGTGAACTCTGAAGCTTTCTTT. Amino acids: CASSLVNSEAFF.

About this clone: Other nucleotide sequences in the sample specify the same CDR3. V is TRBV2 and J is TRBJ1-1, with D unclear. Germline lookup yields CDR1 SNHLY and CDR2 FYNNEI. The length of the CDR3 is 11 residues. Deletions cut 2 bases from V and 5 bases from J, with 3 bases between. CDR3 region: CASSERTEAFF. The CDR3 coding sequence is TGTGCCAGCAGTGAACGTACTGAAGCTTTCTTT.

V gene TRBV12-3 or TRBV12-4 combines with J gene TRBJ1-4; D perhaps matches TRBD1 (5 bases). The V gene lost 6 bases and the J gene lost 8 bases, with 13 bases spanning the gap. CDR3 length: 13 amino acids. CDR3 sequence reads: CASSWGGEEKLFF. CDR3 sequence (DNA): TGTGCCAGCAGCTGGGGGGGGGAAGAAAAACTGTTTTTT.

This CDR3 is CATQGGGSYNEQFF. The CDR3 DNA follows: TGTGCCACCCAGGGAGGGGGTTCCTACAATGAGCAGTTCTTC. J is TRBJ2-1 and V is TRBV5-4; D perhaps matches TRBD2 (7 bases). The germline CDR1 and CDR2 sequences are SGHNT and YYREEE (reference sequence). Trimming removed 9 bases at V and 1 base at J, with 14 bases between. The CDR3 sequence is 14 residues long.

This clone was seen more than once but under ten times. The DNA of the CDR3 is TGTGCCAGCAGTTTACTGACGGTGAACTATGGCTACACCTTC. This codes for CASSLLTVNYGYTF. This sequence joins TRBV28 and TRBJ1-2; D unresolved. Germline values: CDR1 MDHEN, CDR2 SYDVKM. There are 14 residues in the CDR3. Trimming cost V 2 bases and J 2 bases, with 9 bases left between them.

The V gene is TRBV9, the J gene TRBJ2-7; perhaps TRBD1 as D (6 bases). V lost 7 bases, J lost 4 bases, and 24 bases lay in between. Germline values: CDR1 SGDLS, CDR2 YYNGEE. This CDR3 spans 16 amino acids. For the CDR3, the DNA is TGTGCCAGCGGCCCTTCCTACTCCACAGGGCGATACGAGCAGTACTTC. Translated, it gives CASGPSYSTGRYEQYF. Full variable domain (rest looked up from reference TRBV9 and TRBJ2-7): DSGVTQTPKHLITATGQRVTLRCSPRSGDLSVYWYQQSLDQGLQFLIQYYNGEERAKGNILERFSAQQFPDLHSELNLSSLELGDSALYFCASGPSYSTGRYEQYFGPGTRLTVT.

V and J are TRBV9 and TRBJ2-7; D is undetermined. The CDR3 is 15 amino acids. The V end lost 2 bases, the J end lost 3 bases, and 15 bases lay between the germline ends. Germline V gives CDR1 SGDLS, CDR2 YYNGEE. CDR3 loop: CASSVGNSWGYEQYF. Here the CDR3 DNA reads TGTGCCAGCAGCGTTGGGAATTCATGGGGCTACGAGCAGTACTTC.

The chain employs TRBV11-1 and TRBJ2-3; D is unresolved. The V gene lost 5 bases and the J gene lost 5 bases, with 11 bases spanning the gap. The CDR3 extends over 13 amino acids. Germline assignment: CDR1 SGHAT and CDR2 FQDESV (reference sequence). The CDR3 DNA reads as TGTGCCAGCAGCCAGGTCCCCGAAGATACGCAGTATTTT. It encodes CASSQVPEDTQYF. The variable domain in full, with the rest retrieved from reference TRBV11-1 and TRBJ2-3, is EAEVAQSPRYKITEKSQAVAFWCDPISGHATLYWYRQILGQGPELLVQFQDESVVDDSQLPKDRFSAERLKGVDSTLKIQPAELGDSAMYLCASSQVPEDTQYFGPGTRLTVL.

The CDR3 bases are TGCGCCAGCAGCAGAGGAGGGCGCCAAAAAAACATTCAGTACTTC. It translates to CASSRGGRQKNIQYF. The chain couples TRBV5-1 to TRBJ2-4; maybe TRBD2 (6 bases). The germline CDR1 and CDR2 sequences are SGHRS and YFSETQ. CDR3 length: 15 residues. V shed 4 bases and J shed 4 bases, with 15 bases lying between them.

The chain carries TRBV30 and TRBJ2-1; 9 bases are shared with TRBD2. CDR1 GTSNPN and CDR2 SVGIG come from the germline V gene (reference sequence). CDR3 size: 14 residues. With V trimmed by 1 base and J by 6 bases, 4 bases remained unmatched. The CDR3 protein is CAWSGLAGSNEQFF. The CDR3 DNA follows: TGTGCCTGGAGTGGGCTAGCGGGAAGCAATGAGCAGTTCTTC.

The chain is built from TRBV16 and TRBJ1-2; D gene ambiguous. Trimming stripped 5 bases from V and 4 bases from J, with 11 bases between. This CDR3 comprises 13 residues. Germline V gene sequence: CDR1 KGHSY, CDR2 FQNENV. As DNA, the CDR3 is TGTGCCAGCAGCTTAGATGAGATCTATGGCTACACCTTC. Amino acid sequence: CASSLDEIYGYTF.

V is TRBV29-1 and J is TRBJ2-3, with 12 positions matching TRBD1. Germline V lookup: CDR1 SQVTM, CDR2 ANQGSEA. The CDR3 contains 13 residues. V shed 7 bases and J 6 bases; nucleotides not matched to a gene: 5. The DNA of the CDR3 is TGCAGCGCAGCGGGACAGGGGGCCGATACGCAGTATTTT. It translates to CSAAGQGADTQYF.

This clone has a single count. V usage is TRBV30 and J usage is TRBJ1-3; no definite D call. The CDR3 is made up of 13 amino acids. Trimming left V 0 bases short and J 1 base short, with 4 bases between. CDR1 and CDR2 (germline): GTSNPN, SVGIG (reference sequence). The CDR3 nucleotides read TGTGCCTGGAGTGTAATTTCTGGAAACACCATATATTTT. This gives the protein CAWSVISGNTIYF. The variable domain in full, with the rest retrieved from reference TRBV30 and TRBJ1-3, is SQTIHQWPATLVQPVGSPLSLECTVEGTSNPNLYWYRQAAGRGLQLLFYSVGIGQISSEVPQNLSASRPQDRQFILSSKKLLLSDSGFYLCAWSVISGNTIYFGEGSWLTVV.